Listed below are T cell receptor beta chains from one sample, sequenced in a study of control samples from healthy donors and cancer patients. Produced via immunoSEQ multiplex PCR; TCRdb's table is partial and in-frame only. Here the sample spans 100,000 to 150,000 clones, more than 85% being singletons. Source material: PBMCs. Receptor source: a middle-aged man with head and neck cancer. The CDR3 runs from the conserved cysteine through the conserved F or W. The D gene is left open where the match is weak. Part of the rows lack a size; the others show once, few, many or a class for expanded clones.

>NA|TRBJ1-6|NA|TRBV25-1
TGTGCCAGCAGTGCACAGGGCCCTAATTCACCCCTCCACTTT
CASSAQGPNSPLHF
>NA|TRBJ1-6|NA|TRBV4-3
TGCGCCAGCAGCCAAGATCCGCTCAAGTGGAATTCACCCCTCCACTTT
CASSQDPLKWNSPLHF
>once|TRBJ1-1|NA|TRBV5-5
TGTGCCAGCAGCTTGGTCGGGGGGAACACTGAAGCTTTCTTT
CASSLVGGNTEAFF
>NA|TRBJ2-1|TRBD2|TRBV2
TGTGCCAGCAGGAGGTTCGAAGCGGGGGGGCAGAGTGAGCAGTTCTTC
CASRRFEAGGQSEQFF
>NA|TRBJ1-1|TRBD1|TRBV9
TGTGCCAGCAGCGCGGGACAGGGAGAAGCTTTCTTT
CASSAGQGEAFF
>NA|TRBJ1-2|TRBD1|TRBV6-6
TGTGCCAGCAGTTCCACCGGGACAGGCCTCTATGGCTACACCTTC
CASSSTGTGLYGYTF
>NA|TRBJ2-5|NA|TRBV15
TGTGCCACCCGGGGGAGGGAGACCCAGTACTTC
CATRGRETQYF
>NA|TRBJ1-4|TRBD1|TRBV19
TGTGCCAGCCTCGACAGGGGCCATGCTGAAAAACTGTTTTTT
CASLDRGHAEKLFF
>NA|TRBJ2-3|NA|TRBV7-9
TGTGCCAGCAGCTTAGCATCCGATGTAGATACGCAGTATTTT
CASSLASDVDTQYF
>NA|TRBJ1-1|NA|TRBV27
TGTGCCAGCAGTTTGGGTAGGAACACTGAAGCTTTCTTT
CASSLGRNTEAFF
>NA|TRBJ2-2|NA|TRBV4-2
TGTGCCAGCAATAGGGACCCCACGGAGGGGGAGCTGTTTTTT
CASNRDPTEGELFF
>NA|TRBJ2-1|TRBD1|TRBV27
TGTGCCAGCAGTTTGACAGGGTTTGGGCAGTTCTTC
CASSLTGFGQFF
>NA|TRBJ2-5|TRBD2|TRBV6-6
TGTGCCAGCAGCCGTCCGCCGGGAGGGGGAGCGGAGACCCAGTACTTC
CASSRPPGGGAETQYF
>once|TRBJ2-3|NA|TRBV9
TGTGCCAGCAGCGCCCACGGGGCTACAGATACGCAGTATTTT
CASSAHGATDTQYF
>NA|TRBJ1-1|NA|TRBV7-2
TGTGCCAGCAGCTTAGCGGATATGGCTTTCTTT
CASSLADMAFF
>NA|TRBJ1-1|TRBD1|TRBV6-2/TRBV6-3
TGTGCCAGCAGTAAACGTCCCGGGACAGGGGTGGCTTTCTTT
CASSKRPGTGVAFF
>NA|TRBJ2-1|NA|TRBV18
TGTGCCAGCTCACCACCCGCGGCTTCAGGGGCGGTGAGAAATGAGCAGTTCTTC
CASSPPAASGAVRNEQFF
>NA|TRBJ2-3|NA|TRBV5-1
TGCGCCAGCGGGGGGCCTTCAGATACGCAGTATTTT
CASGGPSDTQYF
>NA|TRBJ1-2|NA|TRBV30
TGTGCCTGGAGTTTTACGCCGGGTGGCTACACCTTC
CAWSFTPGGYTF
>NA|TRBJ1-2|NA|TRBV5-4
TGTGCCAGCAGCTCGAAGCCGGGTAGGGACTATGGCTACACCTTC
CASSSKPGRDYGYTF
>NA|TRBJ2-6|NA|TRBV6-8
TGTGCCAGCAGCCTTACTAGCTCTGGGGCCAACGTCCTGACTTTC
CASSLTSSGANVLTF
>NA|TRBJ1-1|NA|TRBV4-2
TGTGCCAGCAGCCAAGCCTGGCGGGGTTCAGGTAAGACTGAAGCTTTCTTT
CASSQAWRGSGKTEAFF
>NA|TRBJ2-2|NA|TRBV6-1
TGTGCCAGCAGTGAAAGAGGCTGGGAGGGGGCGCCCCGTCCCGGGGAGCTGTTTTTT
CASSERGWEGAPRPGELFF
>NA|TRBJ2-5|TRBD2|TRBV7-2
TGTGCCAGCAGCTTAGGGTCACTAGCGGGGGCCCGAGGGGAGACCCAGTACTTC
CASSLGSLAGARGETQYF
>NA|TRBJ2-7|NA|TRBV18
TGTGCCAGCTCCTCGGGACAAATCTACGAGCAGTACTTC
CASSSGQIYEQYF
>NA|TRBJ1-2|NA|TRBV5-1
TGCGCCAGCAGCTTGGGTACAGCTAACTATGGCTACACCTTC
CASSLGTANYGYTF
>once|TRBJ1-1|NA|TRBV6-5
TGTGCCAGCAGCCCGTTGTCACCCGCGGCCACTGAAGCTTTCTTT
CASSPLSPAATEAFF
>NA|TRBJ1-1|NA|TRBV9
TGTGCCAGCAGCCCGGACTTTCCGAACACTGAAGCTTTCTTT
CASSPDFPNTEAFF
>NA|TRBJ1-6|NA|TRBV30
TGTGCCTGGAGTGTACGTTATGGGCCACCAAGCTCCTATAATTCACCCCTCCACTTT
CAWSVRYGPPSSYNSPLHF
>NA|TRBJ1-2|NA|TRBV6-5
TGTGCCAGCCGAACGGGGGGGGCCTCCTATGGCTACACCTTC
CASRTGGASYGYTF
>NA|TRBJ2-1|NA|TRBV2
TGTGCCAGCACAAGAGGGGTTGGTACGGATGAGCAGTTCTTC
CASTRGVGTDEQFF
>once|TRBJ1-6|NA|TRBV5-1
TGCGCCAGCAGCGTGGACCGTGCTTCACCCCTCCACTTT
CASSVDRASPLHF
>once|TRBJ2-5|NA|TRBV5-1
TGCGCCAGCAGCTTGAGGGTTACACGCCAAGAGACCCAGTACTTC
CASSLRVTRQETQYF
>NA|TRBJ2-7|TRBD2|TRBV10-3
TGTGCCACCCAAGGTCCGAGCGGGGGACCAAGCTACGAGCAGTACTTC
CATQGPSGGPSYEQYF
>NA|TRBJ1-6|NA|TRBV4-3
TGCGCCAGCAGCCAAGATCTAAAGGGGATTGGAAATTCACCCCTCCACTTT
CASSQDLKGIGNSPLHF
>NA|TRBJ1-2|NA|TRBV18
TGTGCCAGCTCACCATCCCGGACAGCCTATGGCTACACCTTC
CASSPSRTAYGYTF